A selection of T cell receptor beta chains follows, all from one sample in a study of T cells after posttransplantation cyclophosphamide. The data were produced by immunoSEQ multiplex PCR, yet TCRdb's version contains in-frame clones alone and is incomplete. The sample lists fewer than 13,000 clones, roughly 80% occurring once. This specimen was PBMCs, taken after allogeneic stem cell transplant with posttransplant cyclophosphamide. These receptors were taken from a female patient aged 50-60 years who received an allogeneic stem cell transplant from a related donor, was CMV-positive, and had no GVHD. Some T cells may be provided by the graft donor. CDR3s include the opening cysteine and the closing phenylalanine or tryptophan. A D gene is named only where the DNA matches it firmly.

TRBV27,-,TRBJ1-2,CASSFTKRGGYTF
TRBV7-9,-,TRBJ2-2,CASSRGTLKGGVGELFF
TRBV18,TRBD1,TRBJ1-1,CASSADRGVTEAFF
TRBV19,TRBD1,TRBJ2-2,CATCGLQGAEVNTGELFF
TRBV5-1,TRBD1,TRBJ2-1,CASSTDRGTWSSYNEQFF
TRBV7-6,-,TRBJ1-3,CASSLELSGTIYF
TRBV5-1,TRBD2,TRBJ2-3,CASSLDSGGGTDTQYF
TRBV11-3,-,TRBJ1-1,CAGPRGIEAFF
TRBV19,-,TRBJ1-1,CASSIAPLVAEAFF
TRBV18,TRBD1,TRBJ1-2,CASSPGTGADGYTF
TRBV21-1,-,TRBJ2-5,CASSNDNLLGQGARETQYF
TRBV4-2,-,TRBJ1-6,CASSQAIGQMGDYNSPLHF
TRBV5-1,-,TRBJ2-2,CASSPGQNTGELFF
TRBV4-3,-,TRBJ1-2,CASSQALRGGYYGYTF
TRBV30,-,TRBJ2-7,CAWSKGFDEQYF
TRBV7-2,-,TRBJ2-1,CASSFVADNEQFF
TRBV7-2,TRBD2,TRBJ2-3,CASTEEGWASGGADTQYF
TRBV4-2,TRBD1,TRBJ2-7,CASSQGTGGDYEQYF
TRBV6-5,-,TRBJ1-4,CASSYGHHATNEKLFF
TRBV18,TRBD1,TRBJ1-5,CASSLRDRGYNQPQHF
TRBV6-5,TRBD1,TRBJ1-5,CASSNQGASKPQHF
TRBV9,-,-,CASSANPDRTSYEQYF
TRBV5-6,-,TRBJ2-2,CASSLYRSGNTGELFF
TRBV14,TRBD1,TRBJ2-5,CASSRSQGAGETQYF
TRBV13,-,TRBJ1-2,CASSLGRSNRYTF
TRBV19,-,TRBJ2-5,CASRHGGEETQYF
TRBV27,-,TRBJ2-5,CASSPGGQYF
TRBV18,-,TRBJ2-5,CASSPEADQETQYF
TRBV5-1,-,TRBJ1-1,CASSLVGGAPLPKNTEAFF
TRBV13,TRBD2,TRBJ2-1,CASLLAGGIGYEQFF
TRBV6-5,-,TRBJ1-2,CASSYSGAYGYTF
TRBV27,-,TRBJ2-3,CASSLQMFGTDTQYF
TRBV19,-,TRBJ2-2,CASSFPTILPGELFF
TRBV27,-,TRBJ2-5,CARSNKIMQETQYF
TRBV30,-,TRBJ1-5,CAWSAGRGFSNQPQHF
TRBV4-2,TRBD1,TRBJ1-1,CASSPWTGSNTEAFF
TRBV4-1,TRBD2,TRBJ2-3,CASSVRAGGPLGTDTQYF
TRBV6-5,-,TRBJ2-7,CASSFGPGSYEQYF
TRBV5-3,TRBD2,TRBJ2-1,CARSPDTSGGDYNEQFF
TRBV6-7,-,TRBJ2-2,CATSLTGELFF